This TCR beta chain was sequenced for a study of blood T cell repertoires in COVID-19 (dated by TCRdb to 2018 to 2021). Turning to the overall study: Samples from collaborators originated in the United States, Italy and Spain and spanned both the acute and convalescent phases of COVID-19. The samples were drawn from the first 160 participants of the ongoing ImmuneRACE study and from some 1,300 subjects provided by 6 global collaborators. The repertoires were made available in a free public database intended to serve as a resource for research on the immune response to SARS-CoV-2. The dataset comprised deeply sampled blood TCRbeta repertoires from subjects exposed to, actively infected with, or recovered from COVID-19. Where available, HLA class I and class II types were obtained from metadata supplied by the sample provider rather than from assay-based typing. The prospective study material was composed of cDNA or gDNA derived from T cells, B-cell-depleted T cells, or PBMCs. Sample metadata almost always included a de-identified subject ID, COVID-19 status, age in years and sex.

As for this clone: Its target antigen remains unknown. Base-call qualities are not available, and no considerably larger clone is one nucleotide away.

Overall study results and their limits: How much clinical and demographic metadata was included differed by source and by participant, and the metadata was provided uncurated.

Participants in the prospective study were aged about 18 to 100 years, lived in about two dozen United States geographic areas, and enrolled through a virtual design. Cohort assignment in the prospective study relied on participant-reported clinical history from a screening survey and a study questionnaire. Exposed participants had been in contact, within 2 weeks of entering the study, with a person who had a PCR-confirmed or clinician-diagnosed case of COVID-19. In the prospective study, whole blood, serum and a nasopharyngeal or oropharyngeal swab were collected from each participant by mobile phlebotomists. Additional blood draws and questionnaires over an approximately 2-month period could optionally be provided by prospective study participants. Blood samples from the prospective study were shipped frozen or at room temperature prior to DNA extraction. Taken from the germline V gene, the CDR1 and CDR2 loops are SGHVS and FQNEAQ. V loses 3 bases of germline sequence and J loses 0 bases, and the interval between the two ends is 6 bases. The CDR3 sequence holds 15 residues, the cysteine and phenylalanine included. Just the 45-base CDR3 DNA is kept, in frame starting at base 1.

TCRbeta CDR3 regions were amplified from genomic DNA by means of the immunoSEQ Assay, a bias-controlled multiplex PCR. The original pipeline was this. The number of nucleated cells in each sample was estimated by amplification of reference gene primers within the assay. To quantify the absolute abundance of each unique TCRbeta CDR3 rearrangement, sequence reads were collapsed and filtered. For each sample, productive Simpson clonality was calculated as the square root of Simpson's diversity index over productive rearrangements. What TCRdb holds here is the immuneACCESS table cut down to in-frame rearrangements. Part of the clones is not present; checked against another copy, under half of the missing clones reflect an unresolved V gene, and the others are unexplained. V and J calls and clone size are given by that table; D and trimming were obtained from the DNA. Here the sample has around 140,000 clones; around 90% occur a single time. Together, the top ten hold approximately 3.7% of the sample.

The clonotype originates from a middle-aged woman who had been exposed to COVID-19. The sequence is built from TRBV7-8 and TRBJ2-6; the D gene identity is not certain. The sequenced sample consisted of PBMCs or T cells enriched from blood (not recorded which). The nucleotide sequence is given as TGTGCCAGCAGCTTGGCAAGCTCTGGGGCCAACGTCCTGACTTTC. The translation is CASSLASSGANVLTF.